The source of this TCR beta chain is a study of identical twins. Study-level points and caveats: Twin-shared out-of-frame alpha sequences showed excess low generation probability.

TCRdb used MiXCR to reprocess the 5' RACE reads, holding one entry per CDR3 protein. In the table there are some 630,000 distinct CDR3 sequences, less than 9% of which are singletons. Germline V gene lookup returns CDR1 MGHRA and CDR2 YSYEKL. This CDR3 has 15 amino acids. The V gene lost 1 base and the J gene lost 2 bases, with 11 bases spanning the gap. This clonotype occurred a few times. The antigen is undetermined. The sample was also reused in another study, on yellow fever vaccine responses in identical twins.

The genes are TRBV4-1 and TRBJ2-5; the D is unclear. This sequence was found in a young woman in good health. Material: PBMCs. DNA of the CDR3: TGCGCCAGCAGCCAAGTCGGCCGTAGACAAGAGACCCAGTACTTC. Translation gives CASSQVGRRQETQYF.